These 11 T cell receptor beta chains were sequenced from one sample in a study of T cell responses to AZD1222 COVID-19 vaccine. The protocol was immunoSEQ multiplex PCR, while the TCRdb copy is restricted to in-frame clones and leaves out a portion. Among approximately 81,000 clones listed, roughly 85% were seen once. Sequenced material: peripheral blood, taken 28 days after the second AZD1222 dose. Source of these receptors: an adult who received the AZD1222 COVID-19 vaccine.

The CDR3 nucleotides read TGTGCCAGCAGGGGACAGGGGGCGCCTAATGAAAAACTGTTTTTT. Amino acids: CASRGQGAPNEKLFF. The chain couples TRBV2 to TRBJ1-4; 12 bases align to TRBD1. Germline loops: CDR1 SNHLY, CDR2 FYNNEI. The length of the CDR3 is 15 residues. The J segment lost 3 bases and the V segment lost 6 bases, leaving 2 bases of the junction unmatched.

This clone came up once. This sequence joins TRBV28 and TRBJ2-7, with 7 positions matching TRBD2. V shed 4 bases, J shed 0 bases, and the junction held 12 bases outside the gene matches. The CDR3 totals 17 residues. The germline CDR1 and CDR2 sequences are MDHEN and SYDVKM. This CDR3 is CASSSPGSGAISYEQYF. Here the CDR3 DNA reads TGTGCCAGCAGTTCCCCAGGGAGCGGGGCTATCTCCTACGAGCAGTACTTC.

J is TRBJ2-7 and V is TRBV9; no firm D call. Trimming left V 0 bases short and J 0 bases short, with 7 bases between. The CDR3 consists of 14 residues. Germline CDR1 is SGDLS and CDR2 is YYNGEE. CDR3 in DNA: TGTGCCAGCAGCGTAGGCGGTAGCTCCTACGAGCAGTACTTC. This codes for CASSVGGSSYEQYF.

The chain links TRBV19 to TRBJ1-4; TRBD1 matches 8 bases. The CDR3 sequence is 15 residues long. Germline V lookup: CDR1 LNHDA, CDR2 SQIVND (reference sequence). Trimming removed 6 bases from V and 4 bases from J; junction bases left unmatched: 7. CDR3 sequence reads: CASSPRDRLNEKLFF. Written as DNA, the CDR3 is TGTGCCAGTAGCCCAAGGGACAGGCTTAATGAAAAACTGTTTTTT.

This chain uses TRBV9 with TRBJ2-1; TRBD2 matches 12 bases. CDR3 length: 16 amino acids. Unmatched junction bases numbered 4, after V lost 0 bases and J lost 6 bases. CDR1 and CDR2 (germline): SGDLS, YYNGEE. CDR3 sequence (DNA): TGTGCCAGCAGCGTAGCCGGACTAGCGGGACTCAATGAGCAGTTCTTC. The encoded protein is CASSVAGLAGLNEQFF.

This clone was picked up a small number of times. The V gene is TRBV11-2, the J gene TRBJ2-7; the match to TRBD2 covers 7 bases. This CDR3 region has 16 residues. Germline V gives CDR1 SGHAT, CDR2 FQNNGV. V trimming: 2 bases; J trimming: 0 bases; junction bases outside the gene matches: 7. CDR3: CASSLLGLPPSYEQYF. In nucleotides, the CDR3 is TGTGCCAGCAGCTTATTGGGACTACCTCCCTCCTACGAGCAGTACTTC.

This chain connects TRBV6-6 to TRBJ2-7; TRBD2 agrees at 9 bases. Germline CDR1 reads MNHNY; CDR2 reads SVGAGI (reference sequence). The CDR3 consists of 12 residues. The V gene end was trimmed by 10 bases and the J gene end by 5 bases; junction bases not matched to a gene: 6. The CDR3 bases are TGTGCCACCGGCGCGGGAGGGCACGAGCAGTACTTC. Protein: CATGAGGHEQYF.

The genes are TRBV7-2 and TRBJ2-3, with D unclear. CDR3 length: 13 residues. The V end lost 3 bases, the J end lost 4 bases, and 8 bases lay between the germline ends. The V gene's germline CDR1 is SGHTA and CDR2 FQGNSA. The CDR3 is CASSFFGSDTQYF. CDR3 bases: TGTGCCAGCAGCTTCTTTGGCTCAGATACGCAGTATTTT.

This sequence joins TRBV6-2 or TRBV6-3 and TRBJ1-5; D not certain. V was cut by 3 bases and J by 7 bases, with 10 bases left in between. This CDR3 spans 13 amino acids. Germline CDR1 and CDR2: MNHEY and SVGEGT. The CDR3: CASSYDGFQPQHF. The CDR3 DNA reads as TGTGCCAGCAGTTATGATGGTTTCCAGCCCCAGCATTTT.

CDR3 sequence (DNA): TGTGCCAGCAGTCCCGGGACAGTGAACTATGGCTACACCTTC. Protein sequence: CASSPGTVNYGYTF. The V gene is TRBV25-1, the J gene TRBJ1-2; 7 bases agree with TRBD1. This CDR3 has 14 residues. V trimming: 5 bases; J trimming: 2 bases; junction bases outside the gene matches: 5. Germline V gene data show CDR1 as MGHDK and CDR2 as SYGVNS.

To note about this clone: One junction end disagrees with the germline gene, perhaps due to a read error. The CDR3 coding sequence is TGTGCCAGCAGCTCCCCGGGGACAGGTTTCTCCTTC. Translating gives CASSSPGTGFSF. The chain has TRBV27 and TRBJ2-7, with TRBD1 matching 8 bases. This CDR3 has 12 residues. Germline V gene data show CDR1 as MNHEY and CDR2 as SMNVEV (reference sequence).